The present T cell receptor beta chain was sequenced within a study of blood T cell repertoires in COVID-19. TCRdb's copy holds only in-frame clones and misses some; the assay was immunoSEQ multiplex PCR. The data show about 180,000 clones, around 80% seen once. Trimming shortened V by 3 bases and J by 0 bases, and 14 bases separated the two germline ends. Germline loops: CDR1 LNHDA, CDR2 SQIVND (reference sequence). The CDR3 is 16 residues long. The sequencing sample was made of peripheral blood. The chain uses TRBV19 and TRBJ1-1, with a tentative D call TRBD1 (5 bases). This TCR was recovered from an elderly woman with COVID-19, enrolled during active disease. The DNA of the CDR3 is TGTGCCAGTAGTATTAGGCAGGGATCGGTGAACACTGAAGCTTTCTTT. Translating it yields CASSIRQGSVNTEAFF.